A single sample is the source of the 14 T cell receptor beta chains below, sequenced in a study of CD8+CD57+ T cells in acquired aplastic anemia. Using genomic DNA as the template, TCR beta VDJ and CDR3 profiling was carried out. TCRdb used MiXCR to reprocess the reads, holding one entry per CDR3 protein. The table has fewer than 250,000 distinct CDR3 sequences, under 55% seen once. Patients included in sequencing had previously demonstrated CD8+CD57+ cell expansion by flow cytometry. Sequences were obtained from sorted CD4+, CD8+, or CD8+CD57+ T cells (not recorded which) from PBMCs. The receptors originated from a human donor with aplastic anemia.

V is TRBV30 and J is TRBJ1-2, with D maybe TRBD1 (5 bases). The V end lost 2 bases, the J end lost 7 bases, and 11 bases lay between the germline ends. This CDR3 has 12 residues. Germline values: CDR1 GTSNPN, CDR2 SVGIG (reference sequence). CDR3 nucleotides: TGTGCCTGGAGTCCCGGGGCTGGTGGCTACACCTTC. This encodes CAWSPGAGGYTF. Together with reference TRBV30 and TRBJ1-2, the CDR3 gives the full variable domain: SQTIHQWPATLVQPVGSPLSLECTVEGTSNPNLYWYRQAAGRGLQLLFYSVGIGQISSEVPQNLSASRPQDRQFILSSKKLLLSDSGFYLCAWSPGAGGYTFGSGTRLTVV.

The chain joins TRBV7-2 to TRBJ2-2; TRBD1 matches at 7 bases. The V gene end was trimmed by 6 bases and the J gene end by 4 bases; junction bases not matched to a gene: 5. Germline CDR1 is SGHTA and CDR2 is FQGNSA. The CDR3 extends over 14 amino acids. The CDR3 loop reads CASSHRQGTGELFF. The CDR3 DNA reads TGTGCCAGCAGTCACCGACAGGGCACCGGGGAGCTGTTTTTT.

This clonotype was detected many times. V and J are TRBV2 and TRBJ1-1, with TRBD1 matching over 7 bases. With V trimmed by 6 bases and J by 0 bases, 13 bases remained unmatched. This CDR3 contains 17 residues. Germline CDR1 is SNHLY and CDR2 is FYNNEI. In DNA, the CDR3 is TGTGCCAGCAGGACCGCGGACAGGCGGGGGGTGAACACTGAAGCTTTCTTT. This encodes CASRTADRRGVNTEAFF.

The chain carries TRBV24-1 and TRBJ1-2; possible D gene TRBD1, 6 bases. Germline V gives CDR1 KGHDR, CDR2 SFDVKD. V shed 8 bases and J shed 0 bases, with 9 bases lying between them. The CDR3 loop spans 13 amino acids. The CDR3 here is CATKGHANYGYTF. As DNA, the CDR3 is TGTGCCACCAAGGGACACGCTAACTATGGCTACACCTTC.

Notes on this clonotype: A read error may be the cause here, since a much bigger clone is one base away. The gene calls are TRBV7-9 and TRBJ1-1; unclear D gene. The germline V gene has CDR1 SEHNR and CDR2 FQNEAQ (reference sequence). CDR3 length: 15 residues. Here the CDR3 reads CASSLGQDGVTEALF. The CDR3, as DNA: TGTGCCAGCAGCTTGGGTCAGGATGGGGTCACTGAAGCTCTCTTT.

As to this clonotype: A junction boundary mismatches the germline segment, possibly from a read error. CDR3 in amino acids: CASSLAFTSLGSSEQYF. In nucleotides, the CDR3 is TGCGCCAGCAGCTTGGCCTTTACTAGCCTTGGCTCCTCCGAGCAGTACTTC. The chain employs TRBV5-1 and TRBJ2-7; D might be TRBD2 (6 bases). The CDR3 length is 17 residues. From germline, CDR1 is SGHRS and CDR2 YFSETQ.

The sample holds one count of this clonotype. This chain uses TRBV7-2 with TRBJ2-7; 9 positions match TRBD1. Trimming took 5 bases from V and 9 from J; bases not matched to a gene: 11. Germline CDR1 reads SGHTA; CDR2 reads FQGNSA. The CDR3 contains 14 residues. CDR3 nucleotides: TGTGCCAGCAGCCTTGGGACAGGGCTTTGCGGGCAGTACTTC. It yields the protein CASSLGTGLCGQYF.

The genes are TRBV7-9 and TRBJ1-2, with D unclear. The CDR3 consists of 12 residues. The germline gives CDR1 SEHNR, CDR2 FQNEAQ (reference sequence). The V gene lost 6 bases and the J gene lost 2 bases, with 7 bases spanning the gap. The DNA of the CDR3 is TGTGCCAGCAGTCAAGGAAACTATGGCTACACCTTC. Encoded protein: CASSQGNYGYTF. The full variable domain, completed using reference TRBV7-9 and TRBJ1-2, is DTGVSQNPRHKITKRGQNVTFRCDPISEHNRLYWYRQTLGQGPEFLTYFQNEAQLEKSRLLSDRFSAERPKGSFSTLEIQRTEQGDSAMYLCASSQGNYGYTFGSGTRLTVV.

This clonotype was picked up many times. The chain recombines TRBV7-2 with TRBJ1-3; no clear D. The germline CDR1 and CDR2 sequences are SGHTA and FQGNSA. The V and J ends lost 0 bases and 0 bases respectively, with 6 bases between them. This CDR3 spans 15 amino acids. CDR3 sequence reads: CASSLASDSGNTIYF. Here the CDR3 DNA reads TGTGCCAGCAGCTTAGCGTCGGACTCTGGAAACACCATATATTTT.

This clonotype was picked up many times. The chain couples TRBV7-9 to TRBJ2-5; D not certain. V lost 3 bases and J 3 bases, leaving 11 bases between the germline ends. The CDR3 is made up of 14 amino acids. Germline V gene data show CDR1 as SEHNR and CDR2 as FQNEAQ (reference sequence). CDR3 sequence: CASSFSGGEETQYF. The DNA of the CDR3 is TGTGCCAGCAGCTTTAGTGGTGGGGAAGAGACCCAGTACTTC. Full variable domain (outside the CDR3, taken from reference TRBV7-9 and TRBJ2-5): DTGVSQNPRHKITKRGQNVTFRCDPISEHNRLYWYRQTLGQGPEFLTYFQNEAQLEKSRLLSDRFSAERPKGSFSTLEIQRTEQGDSAMYLCASSFSGGEETQYFGPGTRLLVL.

The sample holds a few counts of this clonotype. The rearrangement links TRBV5-5 to TRBJ2-1; D might be TRBD1 or TRBD2, each matching 5 bases. The CDR3 has 15 amino acids. Germline V lookup: CDR1 SGHKS, CDR2 YYEKEE (reference sequence). The V and J ends lost 0 bases and 6 bases respectively, with 13 bases between them. In DNA form, the CDR3 reads TGTGCCAGCAGCTTGGGTCTAGCCGGGGCCAATGAGCAGTTCTTC. Amino acid sequence: CASSLGLAGANEQFF.

The V and J genes are TRBV6-4 and TRBJ1-6, with 7 bases lining up with TRBD1. This CDR3 is 13 amino acids long. The germline V gene encodes CDR1 MRHNA and CDR2 SNTAGT. Trimming removed 7 bases from V and 10 bases from J; junction bases left unmatched: 7. The CDR3 here is CASTTGSDSPLHF. The CDR3 coding sequence is TGTGCCAGCACGACAGGGTCTGACTCACCCCTCCACTTT.

The chain links TRBV24-1 to TRBJ2-7, with 8 bases identical to TRBD1. Unmatched junction bases numbered 6, after V lost 3 bases and J lost 3 bases. CDR3 size: 15 residues. The V gene's germline CDR1 is KGHDR and CDR2 SFDVKD. The CDR3 loop is CATSDGTQGGYEQYF. In nucleotides, the CDR3 is TGTGCCACCAGTGATGGTACACAGGGGGGCTACGAGCAGTACTTC.

Regarding this clonotype: Here the CDR3 omits its conserved ending phenylalanine or tryptophan, so a read error is the likely source. The limits of the CDR3 on the DNA are not certain, so only TCRdb's listed CDR3 is given. The J gene is TRBJ2-5, the V gene TRBV24-1. A total of 8 residues make up the CDR3, ends included. Germline lookup yields CDR1 KGHDR and CDR2 SFDVKD. The CDR3 spells CATSDRLT.